The clone carrying this T cell receptor (beta chain) appeared many times. Its antigen remains unknown. A single record per CDR3 protein comes from TCRdb applying MiXCR to the reads. Of about 300,000 distinct CDR3 sequences listed, about 8.8% are singletons. The length of the CDR3 is 14 residues. In germline, CDR1 is SGHVS, CDR2 FNYEAQ. V was cut by 4 bases and J by 1 base, with 8 bases left in between. The sample belongs to a study of T cell repertoires in cytomegalovirus infection. As for the study in general: Evidence of both CMV infection and a matching HLA type came from public TCR beta signatures. Study-wide findings and caveats: Cumulated frequencies of public TCR beta families served to identify carriers of CMV plus the relevant HLA. HLA-C-restricted CMV-specific TCR beta clonotypes were dominant in the ex vivo response.

V usage is TRBV7-6 and J usage is TRBJ2-1; D is possibly TRBD1 (5 bases). The sequencing input was PBMCs. This clonotype was obtained from a human donor in good health (CMV status not recorded). Some clones in this sample may be carry-over from other donors' samples. The CDR3 DNA is TGTGCCAGCAGCTCCGCAGGGTCCTACAATGAGCAGTTCTTC. The encoded protein is CASSSAGSYNEQFF.